The 27 T cell receptor beta chains below all came from one sample that was sequenced in a study of cytotoxic CD8 clonotypes in ibrutinib-treated CLL. Method: immunoSEQ multiplex PCR; TCRdb's copy keeps in-frame clones and lacks some. This table has under 75,000 clones, about 65% appearing once. This material consisted of PBMCs, taken after 12 months of ibrutinib treatment. Receptor source: a human donor with chronic lymphocytic leukemia.

The chain recombines TRBV30 with TRBJ2-1, with TRBD2 as a possible D gene (5 bases). There are 12 residues in the CDR3. Between the trimmed V and J ends, which lost 6 bases and 6 bases, there was a span of 12 bases. Germline loops: CDR1 GTSNPN, CDR2 SVGIG (reference sequence). CDR3 loop: CACPGILNEQFF. In DNA form, the CDR3 reads TGTGCCTGCCCCGGGATACTCAATGAGCAGTTCTTC.

The count of this clone is one. V and J are TRBV7-9 and TRBJ2-2; either TRBD1 or TRBD2 may supply D (5 bases each). V was shortened by 5 bases and J by 1 base, with 8 bases between the two germline ends. This CDR3 comprises 14 residues. Germline CDR1 reads SEHNR; CDR2 reads FQNEAQ (reference sequence). In DNA, the CDR3 is TGTGCCAGCAGCCGGGACGTGAACACCGGGGAGCTGTTTTTT. Translation: CASSRDVNTGELFF.

The rearrangement joins TRBV5-6 to TRBJ2-1; TRBD2 aligns across 12 bases. J gave up 2 bases and V 0 bases, and 0 bases lay outside the gene matches. Germline V lookup: CDR1 SGHDT, CDR2 YYEEEE. The CDR3 covers 16 residues. CDR3: CASSLGTSGAYNEQFF. In DNA form, the CDR3 reads TGTGCCAGCAGCTTGGGGACTAGCGGGGCCTACAATGAGCAGTTCTTC.

The rearrangement joins TRBV2 to TRBJ1-1; D unclear. CDR1 SNHLY and CDR2 FYNNEI come from the germline V gene. The germline V and J ends were trimmed by 7 bases and 3 bases, with 18 bases remaining between them. The CDR3 sequence is 15 residues long. The CDR3 nucleotides read TGTGCCAGCACAACGGACGGAGCCCCTGACACTGAAGCTTTCTTT. Its translation is CASTTDGAPDTEAFF.

The chain uses TRBV19 and TRBJ2-2; D is unclear. The CDR3 is 14 residues long. CDR1 is LNHDA, CDR2 SQIVND, per germline (reference sequence). V lost 7 bases, J lost 4 bases, and 13 bases lay in between. CDR3 nucleotides: TGTGCCAGTAACGCCCAAGTGGGCACCGGGGAGCTGTTTTTT. This codes for CASNAQVGTGELFF.

The genes are TRBV6-6 and TRBJ2-5; 9 positions agree with TRBD2. Germline V gene sequence: CDR1 MNHNY, CDR2 SVGAGI (reference sequence). The CDR3 contains 16 residues. Losses at the gene ends were 5 bases for V and 3 bases for J; bases not matched to a gene: 10. Here the CDR3 DNA reads TGTGCCAGCAGTCCCATGATTTTAGCGGGAGAAGAGACCCAGTACTTC. This codes for CASSPMILAGEETQYF.

This chain joins TRBV6-4 and TRBJ2-3; the match to TRBD2 covers 8 bases. The CDR3 extends over 16 amino acids. The V gene's germline CDR1 is MRHNA and CDR2 SNTAGT. Trimming took 5 bases from V and 4 from J; bases not matched to a gene: 11. CDR3 protein: CASSPGTRGIADTQYF. CDR3 in DNA: TGTGCCAGCAGTCCCGGGACTAGAGGTATCGCAGATACGCAGTATTTT.

Note on this clone: This may come from a read error, since a much larger clone is one base off. Within the sample, other DNA sequences also encode this same CDR3. The chain has TRBV27 and TRBJ1-1, with D uncertain. The CDR3 totals 20 residues. Trimming removed 8 bases from V and 6 bases from J, with 37 bases in between. Germline V lookup: CDR1 MNHEY, CDR2 SMNVEV (reference sequence). This chain's CDR3 is CASGTLVYTLRKGRHAEAFF. CDR3 nucleotides: TGTGCCAGCGGCACCCTAGTGTATACGCTGCGGAAGGGTCGGCACGCTGAAGCTTTCTTT.

There are a few counts of this clone. V usage is TRBV7-2 and J usage is TRBJ2-1; D is ambiguous. Germline V gene data show CDR1 as SGHTA and CDR2 as FQGNSA. The CDR3 sequence is 13 residues long. Trimming took off 4 bases at V and 3 bases at J, with 7 bases between the two ends. The CDR3 coding sequence is TGTGCCAGCAGCTCACTGGTCTACAATGAGCAGTTCTTC. It specifies CASSSLVYNEQFF.

The chain has TRBV2 and TRBJ2-2; D unresolved. V dropped 3 bases and J dropped 7 bases, with 12 bases sitting between them. The CDR3 loop spans 14 amino acids. The germline V gene encodes CDR1 SNHLY and CDR2 FYNNEI. Here the CDR3 reads CASSDATDGGELFF. In DNA, the CDR3 is TGTGCCAGCAGTGATGCTACTGATGGCGGGGAGCTGTTTTTT.

The chain carries TRBV7-9 and TRBJ2-6; tentative D call: TRBD1 (5 bases). The CDR3 is 16 amino acids. The germline V gene has CDR1 SEHNR and CDR2 FQNEAQ (reference sequence). V dropped 3 bases and J dropped 0 bases, with 9 bases sitting between them. The CDR3 loop reads CASSLRQPSGANVLTF. In nucleotides, the CDR3 is TGTGCCAGCAGCTTGAGACAGCCCTCTGGGGCCAACGTCCTGACTTTC.

The J gene is TRBJ2-1, the V gene TRBV7-2; TRBD2 matches 7 bases. CDR1 is SGHTA and CDR2 is FQGNSA in the germline V gene. V shed 1 base, J shed 2 bases, and the junction held 5 bases outside the gene matches. This CDR3 spans 16 amino acids. The CDR3 sequence: CASSLVGAGTYNEQFF. The CDR3 region has the DNA TGTGCCAGCAGCTTAGTGGGAGCGGGAACCTACAATGAGCAGTTCTTC.

The rearrangement uses TRBV28 and TRBJ2-7, with a weak D call TRBD2 (5 bases). The CDR3 has 13 amino acids. Trimming shortened V by 2 bases and J by 4 bases, and 9 bases separated the two germline ends. CDR1 and CDR2 from the germline V gene are MDHEN and SYDVKM. DNA for the CDR3: TGTGCCAGCAGTTTAATTCGGGGATACGAGCAGTACTTC. Translation gives CASSLIRGYEQYF.

This chain links TRBV15 with TRBJ2-1; tentative D call: TRBD2 (5 bases). V was clipped by 2 bases and J by 6 bases, with 11 bases between them. The length of the CDR3 is 14 residues. Germline V gene sequence: CDR1 LNHNV, CDR2 YYDKDF (reference sequence). The CDR3 spells CATSRYGLINEQFF. The CDR3, as DNA: TGTGCCACCAGCAGATACGGACTCATCAATGAGCAGTTCTTC.

This clone has only one observation. J is TRBJ2-2 and V is TRBV18, with 7 bases lining up with TRBD2. Germline V gives CDR1 KGHSH, CDR2 LQKENI. There are 16 residues in the CDR3. The junction had 4 bases not matched to a gene; V was cut back by 3 bases and J by 0 bases. As DNA, the CDR3 is TGTGCCAGCTCACCCTGGGCGGGAGCGAACACCGGGGAGCTGTTTTTT. Translation gives CASSPWAGANTGELFF.

This chain connects TRBV18 to TRBJ2-3; D perhaps matches TRBD2 (6 bases). Looked up from germline, CDR1 is KGHSH and CDR2 is LQKENI. There are 14 residues in the CDR3. V dropped 5 bases and J dropped 3 bases, with 12 bases sitting between them. This CDR3 is CASSTYSGTDTQYF. The CDR3 region has the DNA TGTGCCAGCTCAACCTATAGCGGTACAGATACGCAGTATTTT.

The V and J genes are TRBV6-6 and TRBJ1-5, with TRBD1 matching over 7 bases. CDR1 MNHNY and CDR2 SVGAGI come from the germline V gene (reference sequence). CDR3 size: 15 residues. V shed 0 bases, J shed 7 bases, and the junction held 6 bases outside the gene matches. The CDR3 region is CASSYSWDSGQPQHF. CDR3 sequence (DNA): TGTGCCAGCAGTTACTCCTGGGACAGTGGCCAGCCCCAGCATTTT.

This clone was picked up one time. The chain is built from TRBV5-4 and TRBJ2-3; TRBD2 matches at 8 bases. The ends lost 4 bases at V and 2 bases at J; junction bases unmatched: 3. The germline CDR1 and CDR2 sequences are SGHNT and YYREEE (reference sequence). The CDR3 covers 14 residues. CDR3 DNA sequence: TGTGCCAGCAGCCTTAGCGGGAACACAGATACGCAGTATTTT. Amino acids: CASSLSGNTDTQYF.

This sequence joins TRBV7-3 and TRBJ2-1, with 11 bases fitting TRBD2. The CDR3 spans 15 residues. Germline values: CDR1 SGHTA, CDR2 FQGTGA. J gave up 6 bases and V 8 bases, and 9 bases lay outside the gene matches. CDR3 protein: CASGHSGRDPNEQFF. Here the CDR3 DNA reads TGTGCCAGCGGACATAGCGGGAGGGACCCCAATGAGCAGTTCTTC.

This chain uses TRBV2 with TRBJ2-7; TRBD1 matches 8 bases. V lost 6 bases and J lost 6; bases outside the gene matches: 16. The CDR3 has 16 residues. The germline V gene has CDR1 SNHLY and CDR2 FYNNEI. The CDR3 DNA reads as TGTGCCAGCAGCTTTCTTCCGGGACAGGATTACGGCGAGCAGTACTTC. This gives the protein CASSFLPGQDYGEQYF.

The chain combines TRBV9 with TRBJ2-2; weak D call: TRBD2 (5 bases). This CDR3 is built from 13 residues. V shed 4 bases and J shed 6 bases, with 10 bases lying between them. Germline CDR1 reads SGDLS; CDR2 reads YYNGEE. The CDR3 region is CASSLPGSGELFF. The DNA of the CDR3 is TGTGCCAGCAGCCTCCCGGGATCCGGGGAGCTGTTTTTT.

The chain carries TRBV7-6 and TRBJ2-7; no firm D call. Trimming removed 2 bases at V and 2 bases at J, with 10 bases between. The CDR3 runs to 14 residues. The germline CDR1 and CDR2 sequences are SGHVS and FNYEAQ. CDR3 region: CASSLSARTYEQYF. CDR3 nucleotide sequence: TGTGCCAGCAGCTTATCCGCCAGAACCTACGAGCAGTACTTC.

The rearrangement uses TRBV10-3 and TRBJ1-2; weak D call: TRBD1 (6 bases). Germline values: CDR1 ENHRY, CDR2 SYGVKD. The CDR3 length is 13 residues. Trimming took off 3 bases at V and 5 bases at J, with 10 bases between the two ends. The CDR3 nucleotides read TGTGCCATCAGTGAAGGGGGGCCTTATGGCTACACCTTC. Its translation is CAISEGGPYGYTF.

The CDR3 nucleotides are TGTGCCAGCTCACCGGGACTTACCGGGGAGCTGTTTTTT. Its translation is CASSPGLTGELFF. The chain links TRBV18 to TRBJ2-2, with D perhaps matching TRBD2 (6 bases). Between the trimmed V and J ends, which lost 3 bases and 5 bases, there was a span of 7 bases. CDR1 and CDR2 from the germline V gene are KGHSH and LQKENI. There are 13 residues in the CDR3.

The genes are TRBV15 and TRBJ1-5; D not certain. This CDR3 has 15 amino acids. From germline, CDR1 is LNHNV and CDR2 YYDKDF (reference sequence). V lost 0 bases, J lost 1 base, and 7 bases lay in between. The CDR3 here is CATSRDLRSNQPQHF. CDR3 coding DNA: TGTGCCACCAGCAGAGATCTAAGAAGCAATCAGCCCCAGCATTTT. The whole variable domain, filled in from reference TRBV15 and TRBJ1-5, reads DAMVIQNPRYQVTQFGKPVTLSCSQTLNHNVMYWYQQKSSQAPKLLFHYYDKDFNNEADTPDNFQSRRPNTSFCFLDIRSPGLGDTAMYLCATSRDLRSNQPQHFGDGTRLSIL.

V and J are TRBV15 and TRBJ2-1; a possible D gene is TRBD2 (6 bases). Germline CDR1 LNHNV, CDR2 YYDKDF (reference sequence). This CDR3 has 14 residues. The germline V and J ends were trimmed by 2 bases and 4 bases, with 9 bases remaining between them. CDR3 in amino acids: CATSRYGTYNEQFF. The DNA of the CDR3 is TGTGCCACCAGCAGATATGGGACTTACAATGAGCAGTTCTTC.

This rearrangement joins TRBV18 to TRBJ2-1, with D unresolved. The V gene lost 3 bases and the J gene lost 9 bases, with 15 bases spanning the gap. The CDR3 totals 14 residues. CDR1 and CDR2 (germline): KGHSH, LQKENI. The CDR3 nucleotides are TGTGCCAGCTCACCTGGGCAGGAATTCTTTGAGCAGTTCTTC. Translation gives CASSPGQEFFEQFF.